Below, 10 T cell receptor beta chains from the same sample are listed, as sequenced in a study of blood T cell repertoires in COVID-19. Sequencing used immunoSEQ multiplex PCR; TCRdb keeps in-frame clones, though not all of them. This table holds 100,000 to 150,000 clones, 77% found once. Sequencing used peripheral blood. The receptors come from a human donor in a cohort sampled during active COVID-19.

The chain combines TRBV30 with TRBJ2-7; TRBD2 is a possible D gene (6 bases). Trimming shortened V by 2 bases and J by 3 bases, and 17 bases separated the two germline ends. This CDR3 comprises 15 residues. Germline-derived CDR1 and CDR2 are GTSNPN and SVGIG (reference sequence). CDR3 DNA: TGTGCCTGGAGTAGGGGACTCGGCGGCCGCTACGAGCAGTACTTC. As protein: CAWSRGLGGRYEQYF.

The gene calls are TRBV6-2 or TRBV6-3 and TRBJ1-1; D uncertain. The CDR3 is 14 amino acids. Germline V gene sequence: CDR1 MNHEY, CDR2 SVGEGT. Trimming left V 0 bases short and J 1 base short, with 6 bases between. CDR3 in DNA: TGTGCCAGCAGTTACTCCCCAGGGAACACTGAAGCTTTCTTT. Translating gives CASSYSPGNTEAFF.

The V and J genes are TRBV15 and TRBJ2-3, with 11 bases that match TRBD2. Germline-derived CDR1 and CDR2 are LNHNV and YYDKDF (reference sequence). The CDR3 runs 16 residues. V lost 5 bases, J lost 3 bases, and 7 bases stayed unmatched. The CDR3 sequence is CATSGSWTSGTDTQYF. CDR3 coding DNA: TGTGCCACCAGCGGAAGCTGGACTAGCGGGACAGATACGCAGTATTTT.

This clone was counted only a few times. The chain is built from TRBV4-1 and TRBJ2-2; 9 bases agree with TRBD2. CDR3 length: 16 residues. V lost 7 bases to trimming and J lost 5 bases; unmatched junction nucleotides: 11. Germline V gene lookup returns CDR1 MGHRA and CDR2 YSYEKL. Here the CDR3 DNA reads TGCGCCAGCACCCCCATAGCGGGGGACTGGACCGGGGAGCTGTTTTTT. It translates to CASTPIAGDWTGELFF.

The chain couples TRBV11-3 to TRBJ2-7; the D gene is possibly TRBD1 (5 bases). There are 14 residues in the CDR3. V lost 5 bases, J lost 3 bases, and 14 bases lay in between. Germline V gives CDR1 SGHNT, CDR2 YENEEA. The CDR3 protein is CASSQPDKSYEQYF. CDR3 DNA: TGTGCCAGCAGCCAGCCGGACAAAAGCTACGAGCAGTACTTC.

V usage is TRBV2 and J usage is TRBJ1-1; D gene unclear. CDR3 length: 13 residues. Germline V gene lookup returns CDR1 SNHLY and CDR2 FYNNEI. V was cut by 4 bases and J by 2 bases, with 8 bases left in between. This chain's CDR3 is CASSANSNTEAFF. Written as DNA, the CDR3 is TGTGCCAGCAGTGCTAACAGTAACACTGAAGCTTTCTTT.

The chain has TRBV5-1 and TRBJ2-7, with D maybe TRBD1 (5 bases). The germline gives CDR1 SGHRS, CDR2 YFSETQ. This CDR3 contains 14 residues. Deletions cut 3 bases from V and 2 bases from J, with 12 bases between. This CDR3 reads CASSSDSPPYEQYF. For the CDR3, the DNA is TGCGCCAGCAGCTCCGACAGTCCCCCCTACGAGCAGTACTTC.

J is TRBJ2-7 and V is TRBV7-6; TRBD2 matches 8 bases. CDR3 length equals 16 residues. CDR1 and CDR2 (germline): SGHVS, FNYEAQ. J gave up 5 bases and V 1 base, and 10 bases lay outside the gene matches. This CDR3 is CASSLGLAGSPDEQYF. The CDR3 DNA follows: TGTGCCAGCAGCTTAGGTCTAGCGGGCAGTCCAGACGAGCAGTACTTC.

This clone came up once. This chain connects TRBV7-2 to TRBJ1-5; D is unresolved. This CDR3 comprises 15 residues. Trimming removed 5 bases from V and 4 bases from J, with 15 bases in between. Germline loops: CDR1 SGHTA, CDR2 FQGNSA. CDR3 loop: CASSRSARDNQPQHF. CDR3 DNA sequence: TGTGCCAGCAGCCGCTCAGCGAGGGATAATCAGCCCCAGCATTTT.

The chain recombines TRBV5-1 with TRBJ1-2, with D perhaps TRBD1 (5 bases). CDR1 and CDR2 from the germline V gene are SGHRS and YFSETQ. The V and J ends lost 3 bases and 5 bases respectively, with 11 bases between them. The CDR3 runs to 13 residues. CDR3 in amino acids: CASSSGTTYGYTF. The CDR3 DNA reads as TGCGCCAGCAGCTCCGGGACTACTTATGGCTACACCTTC.